The 20 T cell receptor beta chains reported below all come from one sample, sequenced in a study of T-cell reconstitution after alpha-beta-depleted transplantation in children. This sample's TCRbeta library carried unique molecular identifier barcodes. In TCRdb, the PCR reads were re-called with MiXCR into one record per CDR3 protein. The sample shows 250,000 to 400,000 distinct CDR3 sequences, approximately 20% of them seen only once. Sequences were derived from PBMCs, mostly from graft donor cells, sampled 180 days after TCRalphabeta/CD19-depleted stem cell transplant. These receptors were taken from a male patient aged 10 to 17 who had a stem cell transplant for acute lymphoblastic leukemia, so the T cells may come from the graft donor.

This clonotype was seen more than once but under ten times. The rearrangement joins TRBV20-1 to TRBJ2-2; D may be TRBD1 or TRBD2 (6 bases each). Trimming removed 3 bases at V and 6 bases at J, with 8 bases between. The CDR3 covers 12 residues. The germline V gene has CDR1 DFQATT and CDR2 SNEGSKA (reference sequence). DNA for the CDR3: TGCAGTGCTAGCCGGGGGCCCGGGGAGCTGTTTTTT. Protein: CSASRGPGELFF.

The sample holds a few counts of this clonotype. The rearrangement links TRBV28 to TRBJ2-4; 8 positions match TRBD1. Germline assignment: CDR1 MDHEN and CDR2 SYDVKM. With V trimmed by 7 bases and J by 7 bases, 12 bases remained unmatched. The CDR3 is 15 amino acids. Here the CDR3 reads CASTNPGGAPNIQYF. Written as DNA, the CDR3 is TGTGCCAGCACGAACCCAGGGGGCGCCCCTAACATTCAGTACTTC.

This clonotype has just a few counts. V gene TRBV6-5 combines with J gene TRBJ1-3; tentative D call: TRBD1 (6 bases). There are 14 residues in the CDR3. CDR1 is MNHEY, CDR2 SVGAGI, per germline. Trimming cost V 0 bases and J 8 bases, with 11 bases left between them. Written as DNA, the CDR3 is TGTGCCAGCAGTTACTCGAGACAGGCTTACACCATATATTTT. Translation gives CASSYSRQAYTIYF.

This clonotype has a handful of counts. The rearrangement links TRBV5-1 to TRBJ2-7; the D gene is possibly TRBD1 (5 bases). The CDR3 extends over 16 amino acids. Germline CDR1 SGHRS, CDR2 YFSETQ. V lost 0 bases, J lost 3 bases, and 16 bases lay in between. The CDR3: CASSLASSYRSYEQYF. The CDR3, as DNA: TGCGCCAGCAGCTTGGCCTCCTCGTACAGGAGCTACGAGCAGTACTTC.

The CDR3 DNA reads as TGCGCCAGCGGCACCTATGTCACAGATACGCAGTATTTT. Its translation is CASGTYVTDTQYF. The chain carries TRBV5-1 and TRBJ2-3; D is uncertain. V gave up 7 bases and J gave up 2 bases, with 11 bases separating them. This CDR3 is 13 amino acids long. Looked up from germline, CDR1 is SGHRS and CDR2 is YFSETQ.

This clonotype was seen more than once but under ten times. The CDR3 nucleotides read TGTGCCAGCAGTGACCTACGGGGCTACACCTTC. As protein: CASSDLRGYTF. This chain connects TRBV28 to TRBJ1-2, with unresolved D. Trimming cost V 5 bases and J 8 bases, with 9 bases left between them. Germline V gives CDR1 MDHEN, CDR2 SYDVKM. CDR3 length: 11 amino acids.

This clonotype appeared a few times. The CDR3 nucleotides read TGCAGCGTTGCCACGGAGAGCTATGGCTACACCTTC. It translates to CSVATESYGYTF. The V gene is TRBV29-1, the J gene TRBJ1-2; D gene ambiguous. V was cut by 4 bases and J by 4 bases, with 10 bases left in between. CDR3 length: 12 amino acids. Germline V gene sequence: CDR1 SQVTM, CDR2 ANQGSEA.

In its sample, this clonotype was seen a few times. The rearrangement joins TRBV7-9 to TRBJ2-1; D may be TRBD2 (6 bases). The germline CDR1 and CDR2 sequences are SEHNR and FQNEAQ (reference sequence). Trimming removed 5 bases at V and 6 bases at J, with 23 bases between. The CDR3 has 17 residues. CDR3 protein: CASSRASARDGINEQFF. CDR3 bases: TGTGCCAGCAGCCGAGCTAGCGCGAGGGATGGGATCAATGAGCAGTTCTTC. Together with reference TRBV7-9 and TRBJ2-1, the CDR3 gives the full variable domain: DTGVSQNPRHKITKRGQNVTFRCDPISEHNRLYWYRQTLGQGPEFLTYFQNEAQLEKSRLLSDRFSAERPKGSFSTLEIQRTEQGDSAMYLCASSRASARDGINEQFFGPGTRLTVL.

V gene TRBV7-9 combines with J gene TRBJ1-3; 7 bases align to TRBD1. V lost 4 bases, J lost 3 bases, and 9 bases stayed unmatched. The length of the CDR3 is 16 residues. The V gene's germline CDR1 is SEHNR and CDR2 FQNEAQ (reference sequence). The CDR3 nucleotides are TGTGCCAGCAGCTCCCTACCCGACAGGGTTGGAAACACCATATATTTT. It is translated as CASSSLPDRVGNTIYF.

The rearrangement uses TRBV18 and TRBJ1-3; possible D gene TRBD1, 5 bases. Germline CDR1 reads KGHSH; CDR2 reads LQKENI. This CDR3 has 15 residues. Deletions cut 5 bases from V and 0 bases from J, with 11 bases between. CDR3 in DNA: TGTGCCAGCTCATCTAGACAGACCTCTGGAAACACCATATATTTT. As protein: CASSSRQTSGNTIYF.

The chain joins TRBV4-1 to TRBJ1-1; 12 bases align to TRBD1. The trim removed 7 bases at V and 5 bases at J, leaving 5 bases unmatched. Germline V gene sequence: CDR1 MGHRA, CDR2 YSYEKL. This CDR3 has 14 amino acids. CDR3 nucleotide sequence: TGCGCCAGCATCCGGGGACAGGGGGCAACTGAAGCTTTCTTT. It encodes CASIRGQGATEAFF.

The chain couples TRBV9 to TRBJ1-2; the match to TRBD1 covers 7 bases. The V and J ends lost 0 bases and 11 bases, in that order; junction bases with no gene match: 13. Germline assignment: CDR1 SGDLS and CDR2 YYNGEE. There are 15 residues in the CDR3. Here the CDR3 DNA reads TGTGCCAGCAGCGTAGTACAGACAGGGAGGCTGGGGTACACCTTC. It is translated as CASSVVQTGRLGYTF.

The rearrangement links TRBV20-1 to TRBJ1-2, with D maybe TRBD1 (5 bases). The V end was cut by 1 base, the J end by 0 bases, with 12 bases between. CDR3 length equals 15 residues. The germline V gene has CDR1 DFQATT and CDR2 SNEGSKA (reference sequence). The CDR3 spells CSARVTGFSNYGYTF. In DNA form, the CDR3 reads TGCAGTGCTAGAGTCACAGGTTTTTCTAACTATGGCTACACCTTC.

This CDR3 reads CASRTDSTDTQYF. In DNA form, the CDR3 reads TGCGCCAGCAGAACGGACAGCACAGATACGCAGTATTTT. V usage is TRBV10-1 and J usage is TRBJ2-3; D not certain. CDR3 size: 13 residues. V was cut by 6 bases and J by 0 bases, with 7 bases left in between. CDR1 WNHNN and CDR2 SYGVQD come from the germline V gene (reference sequence).

This clonotype was seen ten or more times. This chain connects TRBV29-1 to TRBJ2-7, with 15 bases matching TRBD2. Germline CDR1 SQVTM, CDR2 ANQGSEA. The CDR3 is 14 residues long. V lost 4 bases to trimming and J lost 4 bases; unmatched junction nucleotides: 2. CDR3 nucleotide sequence: TGCAGCGTTGGGACTAGCGGGAGGGGGTACGAGCAGTACTTC. Protein sequence: CSVGTSGRGYEQYF.

This clonotype was detected a few times. The CDR3 loop is CATSDRPLADTQYF. CDR3 nucleotides: TGTGCCACCAGTGATCGGCCTCTGGCAGATACGCAGTATTTT. The V call is TRBV24-1, the J call TRBJ2-3; D unclear. The germline V and J ends were trimmed by 3 bases and 4 bases, with 10 bases remaining between them. The germline CDR1 and CDR2 sequences are KGHDR and SFDVKD. This CDR3 region has 14 residues.

V is TRBV21-1 and J is TRBJ2-7; the table names TRBD2, a call not compared with the DNA. TRBV21-1 is given as a pseudogene. CDR3 length: 19 amino acids. CDR3 sequence: CASSKAPLAGGPSSYEQYF. CDR3 DNA sequence: TGTGCCAGCAGCAAAGCGCCGCTAGCGGGAGGGCCCAGCTCCTACGAGCAGTACTTC.

This clonotype occurred a few times. The CDR3 DNA sequence: TGTGCCAGCAGCCAAAGGGGGCTCGTGGAAGAGACCCAGTACTTC. It specifies CASSQRGLVEETQYF. V usage is TRBV3-1 and J usage is TRBJ2-5, with TRBD1 matching 7 bases. Germline CDR1 and CDR2: LGHDT and YNNKEL (reference sequence). This CDR3 has 15 amino acids. The V and J ends lost 2 bases and 3 bases, in that order; junction bases with no gene match: 6.

This clonotype has only a few counts. The chain is built from TRBV25-1 and TRBJ2-7, with D unresolved. The CDR3 has 13 residues. Germline lookup yields CDR1 MGHDK and CDR2 SYGVNS. The ends were cut back, 0 bases at V and 5 bases at J, with 8 bases in the middle. CDR3 sequence: CASSEYLVHEQYF. For the CDR3, the DNA is TGTGCCAGCAGTGAATATCTGGTTCACGAGCAGTACTTC.

This clonotype was seen more than once but under ten times. The chain employs TRBV11-3 and TRBJ2-1; TRBD1 matches 9 bases. The CDR3 contains 17 residues. Germline V gene sequence: CDR1 SGHNT, CDR2 YENEEA. Trimming at V came to 5 bases and at J to 0 bases, leaving 8 bases not matched to a gene. In DNA, the CDR3 is TGTGCCAGCAGCGAAGGGACAGGGAGAAGCTCCTACAATGAGCAGTTCTTC. Its translation: CASSEGTGRSSYNEQFF.